A single sample gave rise to the 9 T cell receptor beta chains below, sequenced in a study of blood T cell repertoires in COVID-19. Libraries were prepared by immunoSEQ multiplex PCR; TCRdb keeps only in-frame clonotypes and omits some of them. There are 210,000 or so clones in the sample; about 90% occur only once, and 1.5% lies in the top ten. Specimen: peripheral blood. Receptors were obtained from a man aged 18 to 35 with active or convalescent COVID-19.

This chain uses TRBV7-9 with TRBJ2-5, with 12 bases that match TRBD2. There are 15 residues in the CDR3. V shed 5 bases and J 1 base; nucleotides not matched to a gene: 2. Germline CDR1 is SEHNR and CDR2 is FQNEAQ (reference sequence). The CDR3 DNA reads as TGTGCCAGCAGCACGACTAGCGGGAGCCAAGAGACCCAGTACTTC. Residues: CASSTTSGSQETQYF. The full variable domain, completed using reference TRBV7-9 and TRBJ2-5, is DTGVSQNPRHKITKRGQNVTFRCDPISEHNRLYWYRQTLGQGPEFLTYFQNEAQLEKSRLLSDRFSAERPKGSFSTLEIQRTEQGDSAMYLCASSTTSGSQETQYFGPGTRLLVL.

The chain joins TRBV27 to TRBJ2-7, with TRBD2 matching 10 bases. With 4 bases clipped from V and 6 bases from J, the junction kept 6 bases outside the gene matches. The CDR3 has 14 amino acids. Germline V gene data show CDR1 as MNHEY and CDR2 as SMNVEV (reference sequence). CDR3 in amino acids: CASSSGLAGAEQYF. The CDR3 DNA reads as TGTGCCAGCAGTTCGGGGCTAGCGGGAGCCGAGCAGTACTTC.

This chain uses TRBV9 with TRBJ1-2; D is unresolved. V dropped 0 bases and J dropped 1 base, with 10 bases sitting between them. CDR1 is SGDLS, CDR2 YYNGEE, per germline. There are 15 residues in the CDR3. The CDR3 region is CASSVGPGDNYGYTF. The CDR3 region has the DNA TGTGCCAGCAGCGTAGGGCCAGGTGATAACTATGGCTACACCTTC.

This clone was counted between two and nine times. The chain has TRBV19 and TRBJ1-5; no clear D gene. Germline values: CDR1 LNHDA, CDR2 SQIVND (reference sequence). The CDR3 sequence is 14 residues long. Between the trimmed V and J ends, which lost 6 bases and 2 bases, there was a span of 11 bases. The CDR3 region has the DNA TGTGCCAGTAGGGAGGGCTTCGGCAATCAGCCCCAGCATTTT. Translating it yields CASREGFGNQPQHF.

V usage is TRBV27 and J usage is TRBJ2-3, with 9 bases matching TRBD2. Germline V CDR1 and CDR2: MNHEY, SMNVEV (reference sequence). This CDR3 is 18 amino acids long. V lost 3 bases and J lost 6; bases outside the gene matches: 16. The CDR3 DNA reads as TGTGCCAGCAGTTTCGGTCTAGCGGGGCCGATAGGTGTTGATACGCAGTATTTT. It translates to CASSFGLAGPIGVDTQYF.

The chain is built from TRBV19 and TRBJ2-3, with D perhaps matching TRBD1 (5 bases). Trimming pared 7 bases from V and 4 bases from J, leaving 9 bases between. CDR3 length: 12 residues. Germline V gives CDR1 LNHDA, CDR2 SQIVND (reference sequence). In DNA, the CDR3 is TGTGCCAGTAATACAGGCGCAGATACGCAGTATTTT. It encodes CASNTGADTQYF.

This clone was detected only once. CDR3 nucleotides: TGTGCCAGCAGCCGGGGTTGGGCGGCGTCTGGAAACACCATATATTTT. It yields the protein CASSRGWAASGNTIYF. The V gene is TRBV28, the J gene TRBJ1-3; D unclear. The CDR3 sequence is 16 residues long. V lost 6 bases, J lost 1 base, and 16 bases lay in between. The germline gives CDR1 MDHEN, CDR2 SYDVKM.

The V call is TRBV4-2, the J call TRBJ2-2; D is unresolved. The CDR3 is 15 residues long. Germline CDR1 LGHNA, CDR2 YNFKEQ. The V end was cut by 1 base, the J end by 1 base, with 7 bases between. The CDR3, as DNA: TGTGCCAGCAGCCAAGCAGCAGGGAACACCGGGGAGCTGTTTTTT. Amino acids: CASSQAAGNTGELFF.

The chain has TRBV24-1 and TRBJ2-3; TRBD2 matches at 16 bases. V lost 4 bases and J lost 3; bases outside the gene matches: 6. The CDR3 has 18 amino acids. CDR1 is KGHDR and CDR2 is SFDVKD in the germline V gene. The CDR3 coding sequence is TGTGCCACCAGTGACCTGGGACTAGCGGGAGGGCCGACAGATACGCAGTATTTT. Residues: CATSDLGLAGGPTDTQYF.